These 27 T cell receptor beta chains were sequenced from one sample in a study of long-term antiretroviral therapy in people with HIV. Investigators performed immunoSEQ version v3.0 at survey level. Sequencing was performed with immunoSEQ multiplex PCR; in TCRdb, only in-frame clones are kept and a portion is missing. The data show more than 25,000 clones, around 97% seen once. Sequenced here: unsorted PBMCs, sampled 7.6 years after starting antiretroviral therapy. Every receptor here comes from a man aged 25 to 45 with HIV.

The chain links TRBV19 to TRBJ1-5; D unclear. Trimming pared 7 bases from V and 0 bases from J, leaving 13 bases between. Germline V CDR1 and CDR2: LNHDA, SQIVND (reference sequence). The CDR3 extends over 15 amino acids. The CDR3 reads CASISDHYSNQPQHF. The DNA of the CDR3 is TGTGCCAGTATCTCGGACCACTATAGCAATCAGCCCCAGCATTTT.

This clone came up once. The J gene is TRBJ1-2, the V gene TRBV9, with D unresolved. This CDR3 is built from 12 residues. The germline V and J ends were trimmed by 3 bases and 6 bases, with 9 bases remaining between them. Looked up from germline, CDR1 is SGDLS and CDR2 is YYNGEE. For the CDR3, the DNA is TGTGCCAGCAGCGCCGAGAATGATGGCTACACCTTC. Its translation: CASSAENDGYTF.

The gene calls are TRBV7-2 and TRBJ2-1; the D is unclear. The germline V gene has CDR1 SGHTA and CDR2 FQGNSA. The CDR3 extends over 10 amino acids. The V and J ends lost 4 bases and 14 bases respectively, with 9 bases between them. The CDR3 DNA reads TGTGCCAGCAGCTCCCGACCGGAGTTCTTC. It translates to CASSSRPEFF.

The rearrangement links TRBV6-4 to TRBJ1-5; no reliable D call. The CDR3 is made up of 13 amino acids. Between the trimmed V and J ends, which lost 7 bases and 9 bases, there was a span of 16 bases. Germline loops: CDR1 MRHNA, CDR2 SNTAGT. The CDR3 spells CASNAPFRRPQHF. The CDR3 nucleotides are TGTGCCAGCAACGCACCCTTCAGGCGGCCCCAGCATTTT.

This chain links TRBV2 with TRBJ2-7; D unresolved. Deletions cut 5 bases from V and 1 base from J, with 15 bases between. The germline CDR1 and CDR2 sequences are SNHLY and FYNNEI. This CDR3 has 15 amino acids. CDR3 region: CASSLGSNPSYEQYF. CDR3 nucleotides: TGTGCCAGCAGTCTTGGGTCGAACCCTTCCTACGAGCAGTACTTC.

The chain joins TRBV7-9 to TRBJ2-2; 12 bases map to TRBD2. This CDR3 comprises 16 residues. Germline trimming cut 5 bases from V and 4 bases from J; bases unmatched to any gene: 5. CDR1 is SEHNR and CDR2 is FQNEAQ in the germline V gene (reference sequence). As DNA, the CDR3 is TGTGCCAGCAGCCAACCGGGACTAGCGGGCACCGGGGAGCTGTTTTTT. Its protein product is CASSQPGLAGTGELFF.

J is TRBJ1-2 and V is TRBV7-8; 9 bases map to TRBD1. The CDR3 covers 17 residues. V was pared by 5 bases and J by 4 bases, with 14 bases of the junction left unmatched. Germline CDR1 and CDR2: SGHVS and FQNEAQ. The DNA for the CDR3 is TGTGCCAGCAGCGTGTCCGGGACAGGGTCAGACTTCTATGGCTACACCTTC. Its translation is CASSVSGTGSDFYGYTF.

The chain recombines TRBV5-6 with TRBJ2-7, with a weak D call TRBD1 (5 bases). The V gene's germline CDR1 is SGHDT and CDR2 YYEEEE. The V end was cut by 4 bases, the J end by 7 bases, with 18 bases between. This CDR3 spans 14 amino acids. The DNA of the CDR3 is TGTGCCAGCAGCGACCACTCAAACAGGTTGGAGCAGTACTTC. Protein: CASSDHSNRLEQYF.

The chain couples TRBV30 to TRBJ1-5, with 7 bases identical to TRBD1. With V trimmed by 2 bases and J by 7 bases, 5 bases remained unmatched. The CDR3 totals 13 residues. CDR1 and CDR2 (germline): GTSNPN, SVGIG (reference sequence). CDR3 DNA: TGTGCCTGGAGTAAACAGGGGAGCCAGCCCCAGCATTTT. It is translated as CAWSKQGSQPQHF.

The chain is built from TRBV6-5 and TRBJ1-6; no definite D call. Germline lookup yields CDR1 MNHEY and CDR2 SVGAGI. Trimming shortened V by 2 bases and J by 0 bases, and 5 bases separated the two germline ends. This CDR3 is 15 amino acids long. DNA for the CDR3: TGTGCCAGCAGTTACGGGAGCTCCTATAATTCACCCCTCCACTTT. This sequence encodes CASSYGSSYNSPLHF.

The chain links TRBV10-3 to TRBJ2-2; the D is unclear. V shed 5 bases and J shed 13 bases, with 20 bases lying between them. Per germline, CDR1 ENHRY and CDR2 SYGVKD. The CDR3 extends over 14 amino acids. In nucleotides, the CDR3 is TGTGCCATCAGTCCCTCGGGCCCCTTCATGGGGCTGTTTTTT. It encodes CAISPSGPFMGLFF.

This clone was detected once. This chain joins TRBV11-3 and TRBJ2-1; 11 nucleotides agree with TRBD2. Germline loops: CDR1 SGHNT, CDR2 YENEEA. V was pared by 5 bases and J by 5 bases, with 5 bases of the junction left unmatched. This CDR3 spans 15 amino acids. The CDR3 spells CASSPGLAGNNEQFF. CDR3 nucleotides: TGTGCCAGCAGCCCCGGACTAGCGGGTAACAATGAGCAGTTCTTC.

The gene calls are TRBV7-9 and TRBJ2-1, with 12 bases lining up with TRBD2. Trimming cost V 2 bases and J 0 bases; bases outside gene matches: 8. The CDR3 runs to 19 residues. Germline assignment: CDR1 SEHNR and CDR2 FQNEAQ (reference sequence). This CDR3 is CASSLPRTSGISSYNEQFF. For the CDR3, the DNA is TGTGCCAGCAGCTTACCTAGGACTAGCGGGATAAGCTCCTACAATGAGCAGTTCTTC. The full variable domain, with the rest looked up from reference TRBV7-9 and TRBJ2-1, is DTGVSQNPRHKITKRGQNVTFRCDPISEHNRLYWYRQTLGQGPEFLTYFQNEAQLEKSRLLSDRFSAERPKGSFSTLEIQRTEQGDSAMYLCASSLPRTSGISSYNEQFFGPGTRLTVL.

The chain couples TRBV4-3 to TRBJ1-2; no clear D. The CDR3 sequence is 14 residues long. Germline CDR1 reads LGHNA; CDR2 reads YSLEER. The V and J ends lost 0 bases and 1 base respectively, with 6 bases between them. The CDR3, as DNA: TGCGCCAGCAGCCAAGATCAGAGTAACTATGGCTACACCTTC. Amino acids: CASSQDQSNYGYTF.

The rearrangement uses TRBV9 and TRBJ2-5, with a tentative D call TRBD2 (5 bases). Trimming removed 0 bases from V and 7 bases from J, with 10 bases in between. The CDR3 totals 13 residues. The V gene's germline CDR1 is SGDLS and CDR2 YYNGEE. CDR3 residues: CASSVAAEGTQYF. Written as DNA, the CDR3 is TGTGCCAGCAGCGTAGCCGCCGAGGGGACCCAGTACTTC.

V and J are TRBV5-6 and TRBJ2-3, with TRBD2 identical over 15 bases. With V trimmed by 1 base and J by 10 bases, 7 bases remained unmatched. The CDR3 has 16 residues. Germline CDR1 and CDR2: SGHDT and YYEEEE. CDR3 amino acids: CASSLWGGLAGGPQYF. CDR3 nucleotide sequence: TGTGCCAGCAGCTTGTGGGGGGGACTAGCGGGGGGCCCGCAGTATTTT.

V usage is TRBV5-4 and J usage is TRBJ2-7; 7 nucleotides agree with TRBD2. This CDR3 contains 14 residues. Per the germline V gene, CDR1 is SGHNT and CDR2 is YYREEE (reference sequence). The trim removed 1 base at V and 5 bases at J, leaving 6 bases unmatched. For the CDR3, the DNA is TGTGCCAGCAGCTTGAAGGCGGGGAGGGACGAGCAGTACTTC. Protein sequence: CASSLKAGRDEQYF.

The rearrangement uses TRBV10-3 and TRBJ1-2, with D unclear. In germline, CDR1 is ENHRY, CDR2 SYGVKD. The CDR3 spans 13 residues. V lost 2 bases and J lost 2, with 6 bases in between. The CDR3 nucleotides are TGTGCCATCAGTGAGACCGCCAACTATGGCTACACCTTC. Encoded protein: CAISETANYGYTF.

This rearrangement joins TRBV4-3 to TRBJ1-2; 8 bases fit TRBD1. V was clipped by 0 bases and J by 8 bases; unmatched bases: 5. The CDR3 consists of 14 residues. The V gene's germline CDR1 is LGHNA and CDR2 YSLEER. CDR3 protein: CASSQDLDRVGYTF. The CDR3 DNA sequence: TGCGCCAGCAGCCAAGATTTGGACAGGGTAGGCTACACCTTC.

The V gene is TRBV29-1, the J gene TRBJ2-3, with 9 bases that match TRBD1. Germline loops: CDR1 SQVTM, CDR2 ANQGSEA. Losses at the gene ends were 6 bases for V and 3 bases for J; bases not matched to a gene: 7. The CDR3 totals 14 residues. The CDR3 DNA follows: TGCAGCGTCGATAGGACAGGGGCTACAGATACGCAGTATTTT. Its translation: CSVDRTGATDTQYF.

This chain connects TRBV7-2 to TRBJ2-1; D uncertain. There are 13 residues in the CDR3. The germline V gene has CDR1 SGHTA and CDR2 FQGNSA. The V and J ends lost 5 bases and 6 bases respectively, with 11 bases between them. The CDR3 sequence: CASSRVSGNEQFF. In DNA, the CDR3 is TGTGCCAGCAGCCGAGTATCGGGCAATGAGCAGTTCTTC.

The rearrangement links TRBV6-5 to TRBJ2-3, with 9 bases lining up with TRBD2. The V gene end was trimmed by 5 bases and the J gene end by 2 bases; junction bases not matched to a gene: 5. This CDR3 has 15 amino acids. Germline assignment: CDR1 MNHEY and CDR2 SVGAGI. The DNA for the CDR3 is TGTGCCAGCAGTCTAGCGGGAACCTCCACAGATACGCAGTATTTT. Its translation is CASSLAGTSTDTQYF.

This chain connects TRBV6-5 to TRBJ1-6, with D possibly being TRBD1 (5 bases). The V gene lost 4 bases and the J gene lost 11 bases, with 9 bases spanning the gap. Looked up from germline, CDR1 is MNHEY and CDR2 is SVGAGI. CDR3 length: 12 residues. The CDR3 DNA reads TGTGCCAGCAGTTCCAGGGTGGCACCCCTCCACTTT. It yields the protein CASSSRVAPLHF.

J is TRBJ2-7 and V is TRBV5-6; TRBD2 matches 14 bases. The ends lost 7 bases at V and 3 bases at J; junction bases unmatched: 15. The V gene's germline CDR1 is SGHDT and CDR2 YYEEEE. This CDR3 has 18 amino acids. CDR3 loop: CASGSMGLAGEGNYEQYF. DNA for the CDR3: TGTGCCAGCGGTTCCATGGGACTAGCGGGAGAGGGGAACTACGAGCAGTACTTC.

The chain recombines TRBV5-1 with TRBJ2-7; the D gene is possibly TRBD1 (6 bases). V gave up 4 bases and J gave up 3 bases, with 14 bases separating them. The germline CDR1 and CDR2 sequences are SGHRS and YFSETQ. This CDR3 has 14 amino acids. CDR3 sequence (DNA): TGCGCCAGCAGCGATGGGGGCAGTGGCTACGAGCAGTACTTC. Translation: CASSDGGSGYEQYF.

V and J are TRBV30 and TRBJ2-3; D gene ambiguous. V gave up 8 bases and J gave up 4 bases, with 16 bases separating them. The CDR3 is made up of 13 amino acids. Germline V gene lookup returns CDR1 GTSNPN and CDR2 SVGIG (reference sequence). The DNA for the CDR3 is TGTGCCACCGACCAAAGGGCCCCAGATACGCAGTATTTT. Its protein product is CATDQRAPDTQYF.

The chain joins TRBV19 to TRBJ2-2; D ambiguous. Germline V CDR1 and CDR2: LNHDA, SQIVND (reference sequence). Trimming shortened V by 11 bases and J by 6 bases, and 19 bases separated the two germline ends. The CDR3 totals 14 residues. CDR3 residues: CALSRQHPPGELFF. CDR3 sequence (DNA): TGTGCCTTGAGTAGGCAGCATCCCCCCGGGGAGCTGTTTTTT. Full variable domain (remainder filled in from reference TRBV19 and TRBJ2-2): DGGITQSPKYLFRKEGQNVTLSCEQNLNHDAMYWYRQDPGQGLRLIYYSQIVNDFQKGDIAEGYSVSREKKESFPLTVTSAQKNPTAFYLCALSRQHPPGELFFGEGSRLTVL.